This T cell receptor (beta chain) is drawn from a study of cytomegalovirus exposure and HLA in healthy donors. Trimming took 2 bases from V and 4 from J, leaving 11 bases between them. The CDR3 contains 15 residues. CDR1 and CDR2 (germline): SGHAT, FQNNGV. The PCR ran on 60 Vbeta and 13 Jbeta primers. Libraries were prepared by immunoSEQ multiplex PCR; TCRdb keeps only in-frame clonotypes and omits some of them. This table has around 67,000 clones, 65% to 70% appearing once. The chain uses TRBV11-2 and TRBJ2-2; D possibly corresponds to TRBD2 (5 bases). Sequenced input: PBMCs. This TCR was sampled from a woman aged 30 to 39 in good health and CMV-seronegative. Written as DNA, the CDR3 is TGTGCCAGCAGCTTACGGGAAGGCCCCACCGGGGAGCTGTTTTTT. Its protein product is CASSLREGPTGELFF.